The 17 T cell receptor beta chains in this list originate from one sample, sequenced in a study of blood T cell repertoires in COVID-19. TCRdb keeps only in-frame clones here, not all; method: immunoSEQ multiplex PCR. The data hold over 60,000 clones, with 90% observed a single time. Sequenced input: peripheral blood. Source of these receptors: a man between 60 and 75 years old with acute or convalescent COVID-19.

The chain joins TRBV4-1 to TRBJ2-5; 10 bases line up with TRBD2. Germline V gene data show CDR1 as MGHRA and CDR2 as YSYEKL. The CDR3 is 16 residues long. Germline trimming cut 3 bases from V and 1 base from J; bases unmatched to any gene: 5. CDR3 in amino acids: CASSHVLAGPQETQYF. For the CDR3, the DNA is TGCGCCAGCAGCCATGTACTAGCGGGACCCCAAGAGACCCAGTACTTC.

V gene TRBV25-1 combines with J gene TRBJ1-2; TRBD1 matches 9 bases. Germline trimming cut 8 bases from V and 0 bases from J; bases unmatched to any gene: 13. Germline assignment: CDR1 MGHDK and CDR2 SYGVNS. This CDR3 region has 17 residues. The DNA for the CDR3 is TGTGCCAGCTGGGGACAGGGAGCATTCTTAGCTAACTATGGCTACACCTTC. As protein: CASWGQGAFLANYGYTF.

The chain recombines TRBV2 with TRBJ2-1; the D gene is possibly TRBD1 (5 bases). Trimming removed 6 bases from V and 2 bases from J, with 17 bases in between. The CDR3 totals 16 residues. Looked up from germline, CDR1 is SNHLY and CDR2 is FYNNEI. The CDR3 DNA is TGTGCCAGCAGATCCCCAGGGCAGGGTACCTACAATGAGCAGTTCTTC. Amino acids: CASRSPGQGTYNEQFF.

The chain has TRBV3-1 (or the pseudogene TRBV3-2) and TRBJ2-2, with D perhaps matching TRBD1 (5 bases). The V end was cut by 3 bases, the J end by 13 bases, with 24 bases between. The CDR3 length is 16 residues. CDR1 and CDR2 (germline): LGHDT, YNNKEL (reference sequence). In DNA form, the CDR3 reads TGTGCCAGCAGCCAGGGGATAACCGCTAAAACAGGCGGGCTGTTTTTT. This codes for CASSQGITAKTGGLFF.

This clone was found a few times. CDR3 loop: CASNNRGTGHGYTF. The CDR3 DNA reads as TGTGCCAGTAACAATCGAGGGACAGGGCACGGCTACACCTTC. The V call is TRBV19, the J call TRBJ1-2; TRBD1 matches 9 bases. The junction had 11 bases not matched to a gene; V was cut back by 7 bases and J by 8 bases. This CDR3 has 14 residues. Looked up from germline, CDR1 is LNHDA and CDR2 is SQIVND (reference sequence).

The chain joins TRBV5-1 to TRBJ2-3, with D possibly TRBD1 on 6 matching bases. Per germline, CDR1 SGHRS and CDR2 YFSETQ. The CDR3 is 14 residues long. V dropped 0 bases and J dropped 5 bases, with 10 bases sitting between them. The CDR3 region has the DNA TGCGCCAGCAGCTTGGGGGGGCTGGGAGATACGCAGTATTTT. Residues: CASSLGGLGDTQYF.

About this clone: Other DNA sequences in the sample encode the same CDR3. The chain joins TRBV18 to TRBJ1-1; D is uncertain. The germline gives CDR1 KGHSH, CDR2 LQKENI. Trimming shortened V by 2 bases and J by 0 bases, and 10 bases separated the two germline ends. CDR3 length equals 15 residues. CDR3 nucleotides: TGTGCCAGCTCACCAGGCACAGACATGAACACTGAAGCTTTCTTT. Protein product: CASSPGTDMNTEAFF.

This chain joins TRBV11-2 and TRBJ1-2; 7 nucleotides line up with TRBD1. J was trimmed by 8 bases and V by 7 bases; bases with no gene match: 7. Germline V gives CDR1 SGHAT, CDR2 FQNNGV. This CDR3 is 12 amino acids long. The DNA of the CDR3 is TGTGCCAGCACCGCGGACAGGAGGGGCTACACCTTC. Its translation is CASTADRRGYTF.

The chain combines TRBV30 with TRBJ1-6, with no clear D. Trimming pared 2 bases from V and 7 bases from J, leaving 9 bases between. This CDR3 region has 13 residues. Germline V lookup: CDR1 GTSNPN, CDR2 SVGIG (reference sequence). The CDR3 spells CAWSIDLNSPLHF. The CDR3 DNA reads TGTGCCTGGAGTATCGACTTGAATTCACCCCTCCACTTT.

The chain employs TRBV6-5 and TRBJ1-6, with 7 nucleotides matching TRBD1. The CDR3 contains 15 residues. Looked up from germline, CDR1 is MNHEY and CDR2 is SVGAGI. V was clipped by 5 bases and J by 3 bases; unmatched bases: 4. Here the CDR3 DNA reads TGTGCCAGCAGTCGCAGACAGGGCTATAATTCACCCCTCCACTTT. Translated, it gives CASSRRQGYNSPLHF.

This clone was observed a handful of times. The junction shows a germline mismatch at one end, possibly a read error. The chain uses TRBV15 and TRBJ2-3, with D maybe TRBD2 (7 bases). The germline V gene has CDR1 LNHNV and CDR2 YYDKDF (reference sequence). The CDR3 extends over 17 amino acids. CDR3 nucleotides: TGTGCCACCAGCCGAGAAGTTGGGGGGGGCCTCGCGGGTACGCAGTATTTT. This gives the protein CATSREVGGGLAGTQYF. The whole variable domain, remainder taken from reference TRBV15 and TRBJ2-3, is DAMVIQNPRYQVTQFGKPVTLSCSQTLNHNVMYWYQQKSSQAPKLLFHYYDKDFNNEADTPDNFQSRRPNTSFCFLDIRSPGLGDTAMYLCATSREVGGGLAGTQYFGPGTRLTVL.

This sequence joins TRBV10-3 and TRBJ1-6, with 7 nucleotides matching TRBD1. This CDR3 comprises 14 residues. CDR1 and CDR2 from the germline V gene are ENHRY and SYGVKD. Here the CDR3 reads CASAEGADNSPLHF. DNA for the CDR3: TGTGCTTCTGCGGAGGGGGCGGATAATTCACCCCTCCACTTT.

CDR3 coding DNA: TGCGCCAGCAGCTCCACTTCCCCCGGGGTATCGGGCTACACCTTC. It yields the protein CASSSTSPGVSGYTF. This chain uses TRBV5-1 with TRBJ1-2; no clear D. V was clipped by 3 bases and J by 8 bases, with 20 bases between them. The length of the CDR3 is 15 residues. The germline V gene has CDR1 SGHRS and CDR2 YFSETQ.

The chain joins TRBV29-1 to TRBJ2-3; the D is unclear. V was clipped by 7 bases and J by 0 bases, with 8 bases between them. The CDR3 loop spans 12 amino acids. Germline V CDR1 and CDR2: SQVTM, ANQGSEA. This CDR3 reads CSAAPSTDTQYF. The CDR3, as DNA: TGCAGCGCGGCTCCTAGCACAGATACGCAGTATTTT.

V and J are TRBV5-6 and TRBJ1-1; the match to TRBD1 covers 7 bases. There are 16 residues in the CDR3. Germline V gives CDR1 SGHDT, CDR2 YYEEEE. Trimming removed 3 bases from V and 0 bases from J; junction bases left unmatched: 8. CDR3 sequence: CASSSRGQLLNTEAFF. The CDR3 bases are TGTGCCAGCAGCTCCCGGGGACAGCTATTGAACACTGAAGCTTTCTTT.

The J gene is TRBJ1-2, the V gene TRBV30, with D possibly matching TRBD1 (6 bases). The CDR3 totals 15 residues. Germline V gives CDR1 GTSNPN, CDR2 SVGIG (reference sequence). V shed 0 bases and J shed 7 bases, with 18 bases lying between them. The CDR3 DNA reads as TGTGCCTGGAGTGTAGAAAACAGGGTTGGACGTGGCTACACCTTC. Translation: CAWSVENRVGRGYTF.

CDR3 coding DNA: TGTGCCATCAGTGCAGGAACAGCCACGGCACTAGAGACCCAGTACTTC. This codes for CAISAGTATALETQYF. The chain couples TRBV10-3 to TRBJ2-5; D is unclear. The CDR3 loop spans 16 amino acids. V gave up 4 bases and J gave up 4 bases, with 19 bases separating them. CDR1 and CDR2 (germline): ENHRY, SYGVKD.